These 9 T cell receptor beta chains share one sample of origin, sequenced in a study of control samples from healthy donors and cancer patients. Sequencing was performed with immunoSEQ multiplex PCR; in TCRdb, only in-frame clones are kept and a portion is missing. The sample holds under 80,000 clones, more than 85% seen once. Input material: PBMCs. All receptors derive from a middle-aged woman with lung cancer.

V is TRBV6-5 and J is TRBJ1-2; D is possibly TRBD1 (5 bases). CDR1 and CDR2 (germline): MNHEY, SVGAGI. The CDR3 contains 12 residues. Deletions cut 6 bases from V and 4 bases from J, with 9 bases between. Here the CDR3 DNA reads TGTGCCAGCAGGACAGACGTCTATGGCTACACCTTC. Its protein product is CASRTDVYGYTF.

CDR3 nucleotides: TGTGCCAGCAGTTTATCTAGGGGACTAGCGGGGGATTCAGTGTTATACGAGCAGTACTTC. The encoded protein is CASSLSRGLAGDSVLYEQYF. The chain recombines TRBV27 with TRBJ2-7; 14 bases match TRBD2. CDR3 length: 20 amino acids. CDR1 and CDR2 from the germline V gene are MNHEY and SMNVEV (reference sequence). V lost 0 bases to trimming and J lost 4 bases; unmatched junction nucleotides: 14.

The chain couples TRBV27 to TRBJ1-5, with D perhaps matching TRBD1 (5 bases). Germline assignment: CDR1 MNHEY and CDR2 SMNVEV (reference sequence). The CDR3 loop spans 19 amino acids. V lost 6 bases and J 2 bases, leaving 26 bases between the germline ends. CDR3 protein: CASRPQGIWGSGGNQPQHF. The CDR3 DNA reads TGTGCCAGCAGGCCCCAGGGAATTTGGGGGAGCGGGGGCAATCAGCCCCAGCATTTT.

V usage is TRBV6-5 and J usage is TRBJ1-1, with D hard to call. V gave up 6 bases and J gave up 1 base, with 15 bases separating them. The CDR3 sequence is 15 residues long. Germline-derived CDR1 and CDR2 are MNHEY and SVGAGI. The CDR3 loop reads CASSPPGWANTEAFF. The CDR3 DNA follows: TGTGCCAGCAGCCCCCCCGGGTGGGCGAACACTGAAGCTTTCTTT.

The V gene is TRBV28, the J gene TRBJ1-4, with 8 bases that match TRBD1. With 1 base clipped from V and 8 bases from J, the junction kept 6 bases outside the gene matches. The CDR3 runs to 15 residues. Germline CDR1 reads MDHEN; CDR2 reads SYDVKM. CDR3 region: CASSLFQGASEKLFF. The CDR3 DNA reads TGTGCCAGCAGTTTATTTCAGGGGGCCTCGGAAAAACTGTTTTTT.

The rearrangement joins TRBV5-4 to TRBJ2-7, with 7 nucleotides matching TRBD1. The V segment lost 0 bases and the J segment 2 bases; nucleotides outside the gene matches: 5. The germline V gene encodes CDR1 SGHNT and CDR2 YYREEE (reference sequence). The CDR3 spans 15 residues. The CDR3 protein is CASSLVQGSPYEQYF. CDR3 in DNA: TGTGCCAGCAGCTTGGTACAGGGGTCTCCCTACGAGCAGTACTTC. The variable domain in full, with the rest retrieved from reference TRBV5-4 and TRBJ2-7, is ETGVTQSPTHLIKTRGQQVTLRCSSQSGHNTVSWYQQALGQGPQFIFQYYREEENGRGNFPPRFSGLQFPNYSSELNVNALELDDSALYLCASSLVQGSPYEQYFGPGTRLTVT.

This clone was seen more than once but under ten times. The chain carries TRBV24-1 and TRBJ2-3; D call uncertain. Trimming shortened V by 9 bases and J by 6 bases, and 15 bases separated the two germline ends. CDR1 KGHDR and CDR2 SFDVKD come from the germline V gene. This CDR3 contains 13 residues. The CDR3 nucleotides read TGTGCCACCGGGTCAAGTTTTTTGGATACGCAGTATTTT. It is translated as CATGSSFLDTQYF.

The chain is built from TRBV30 and TRBJ1-2; no firm D call. Per germline, CDR1 GTSNPN and CDR2 SVGIG (reference sequence). CDR3 length equals 11 residues. With 5 bases removed from V and 8 bases from J, the gap between germline ends came to 12 bases. The CDR3 nucleotides read TGTGCCTGGGAGACCCGGGGAGGCTACACCTTC. Protein sequence: CAWETRGGYTF.

For this clone: Compared with germline, one end of the junction differs, possibly owing to a read error. This chain uses TRBV6-1 with TRBJ1-1; D unresolved. The CDR3 length is 15 residues. The germline V gene has CDR1 MNHNS and CDR2 SASEGT. The CDR3 spells CASREGEGKWTEAFF. The CDR3 region has the DNA TGTGCCAGCAGAGAAGGTGAGGGAAAGTGGACTGAAGCTTTCTTT.